These T cell receptor beta chains were read from a single sample in a study of T cells in Graves' hyperthyroidism and ophthalmopathy. From the multiplex PCR reads, TCRdb called clonotypes with MiXCR, one entry per CDR3 protein. The data show 250,000 to 400,000 distinct CDR3 sequences, roughly an eighth seen once. The sequencing input was blood. The receptors here all came from a woman in her forties with Graves' ophthalmopathy. Both conserved end residues are part of each CDR3. D genes are given only for firm matches. Expanded clones get a size class; other rows say once, few or many, or leave the size out.

size	V	D	J	DNA	CDR3
-	TRBV6-7	-	TRBJ2-2	TGTGCCCCCACCCCCTTTGACACCGGGGAGCTGTTTTTT	CAPTPFDTGELFF
many	TRBV7-9	-	TRBJ2-3	TGTGCCAGCAGCTTAATGGGTAGCGGCACAGATACGCAGTATTTT	CASSLMGSGTDTQYF
many	TRBV15	-	TRBJ2-1	TGTGCCACCAGCAGTCCGGAGGGGCCGGGACGGATATTAAGGGGTTCCTACAATGAGCAGTTCTTC	CATSSPEGPGRILRGSYNEQFF
many	TRBV28	TRBD1	TRBJ1-2	TGTGCCAGCAGCCCCCGGGACAGCCGGGGCTACACCTTC	CASSPRDSRGYTF
-	TRBV20-1	-	TRBJ2-5	TGCAGTGCTACCCCGGCGGGTAAAGAGACCCAGTACTTC	CSATPAGKETQYF
many	TRBV7-9	-	TRBJ2-1	TGTGCCAGCAGAACCTTGAGTGGGGGTGAGCAGTTCTTC	CASRTLSGGEQFF
-	TRBV18	-	TRBJ1-5	TGTGCCAGCTCACCCAGTTCTAATAGCAGTCAGCCCCAGCATTTT	CASSPSSNSSQPQHF
few	TRBV6-1	TRBD1	TRBJ1-2	TGTGCCAGCACCCGACAGGGGGCGAACTATGGCTACACCTTC	CASTRQGANYGYTF
few	TRBV19	TRBD2	TRBJ2-1	TGTGCCAGTAGAAGGACTAGCGATGGCTACAATGAGCAGTTCTTC	CASRRTSDGYNEQFF
many	TRBV27	TRBD1	TRBJ2-7	TGTGCCAGCAGTTCCCCGCTCCGGGACAGGGCGTACGAGCAGTACTTC	CASSSPLRDRAYEQYF
many	TRBV6-1	TRBD2	TRBJ2-7	TGTGCCAGCAGTCAGCCTAGCGGGAGAGGATATGAGCAGTACTTC	CASSQPSGRGYEQYF
many	TRBV3-1	TRBD1	TRBJ1-1	TGTGCCAGCAGCCACACTTCGGACAGGCGTGAAGCTTTCTTT	CASSHTSDRREAFF
-	TRBV2	-	TRBJ2-6	TGTGCCAGCGGGGGGAATTCTGGGGCCAACGTCCTGACTTTC	CASGGNSGANVLTF
few	TRBV7-9	-	TRBJ2-7	TGTGCCAGCAGCTTGGGCCCTACAGGGTACTACGAGCAGTACTTC	CASSLGPTGYYEQYF
few	TRBV4-1	-	TRBJ1-5	TGCGCCAGCAGCCAAGGCCCCCTCAATCAGCCCCAGCATTTT	CASSQGPLNQPQHF
-	TRBV5-5	TRBD1	TRBJ1-2	TGTGCCAGCAGCTCACCCGACAGGGCCAACTATGGCTACACCTTC	CASSSPDRANYGYTF
-	TRBV7-9	TRBD2	TRBJ2-7	TGTGCCAGCAGCCCCCCGGGGGAGGGCACCTACGAGCAGTACTTC	CASSPPGEGTYEQYF
many	TRBV3-1	-	TRBJ1-2	TGTGCCAGCAGTACATCGGACTATGGCTACACCTTC	CASSTSDYGYTF
once	TRBV9	-	TRBJ1-1	TGCGCCAGCAGCCACGGGACAACTTACACTGAAGCTTTCTTT	CASSHGTTYTEAFF
few	TRBV7-9	-	TRBJ1-5	TGTGCCAGCAGCGCTCTGGGGTCTAATCAGCCCCAGCATTTT	CASSALGSNQPQHF
-	TRBV3-1	-	TRBJ2-2	TGTGCCAGCACCGTAGACTCCGGGGAGCTGTTTTTT	CASTVDSGELFF
many	TRBV10-3	TRBD2	TRBJ2-5	TGTGCCATCAGTGGGACGGGAGGGGAGACCCAGTACTTC	CAISGTGGETQYF
-	TRBV10-3	-	TRBJ1-1	TGTGCCATCAGTGAGTTGTCCCCAAGAAGCACTGAAGCTTTCTTT	CAISELSPRSTEAFF
-	TRBV9	-	TRBJ2-1	TGTGCCAGCAGCGGCCGGCATGGGGACCTTGAGCAGTTCTTC	CASSGRHGDLEQFF
few	TRBV20-1	TRBD2	TRBJ2-3	TGCAGTGCTAGTGATTCCGGGGGAACGGGGGGTAGCACAGATACGCAGTATTTT	CSASDSGGTGGSTDTQYF
many	TRBV7-9	-	TRBJ1-6	TGTGCCAGCAGCTTAGCCTATTCACCCCTCCACTTT	CASSLAYSPLHF
few	TRBV4-2	TRBD2	TRBJ2-7	TGTGCCAGCAGCCAAGTAGCGGGGGGTCCCTACGAGCAGTACTTC	CASSQVAGGPYEQYF